The 15 T cell receptor beta chains reported below all come from one sample, sequenced in a study of T-cell reconstitution after alpha-beta-depleted transplantation in children. Unique molecular identifiers were incorporated during preparation of the TCRbeta library. TCRdb called the PCR reads again in MiXCR, with one record for every CDR3 protein. The sample consists of some 640,000 distinct CDR3 sequences, 15% to 20% of them appearing once. Sequenced here: PBMCs from the stem cell graft donor, sampled from the stem cell graft. These receptors were obtained from a human donor who donated a stem cell graft to a child with acute myeloid leukemia.

Regarding this clonotype: A much larger clone sits a single nucleotide away, making a read error possible. This chain connects TRBV20-1 to TRBJ2-1; no clear D. V dropped 4 bases and J dropped 5 bases, with 6 bases sitting between them. CDR1 and CDR2 from the germline V gene are DFQATT and SNEGSKA (reference sequence). The CDR3 totals 11 residues. This CDR3 is CSATRNNEQFF. CDR3 nucleotides: TGCAGTGCTACTAGGAACAATGAGCAGTTCTTC.

The chain joins TRBV29-1 to TRBJ2-5, with D uncertain. CDR3 length: 10 amino acids. Germline V lookup: CDR1 SQVTM, CDR2 ANQGSEA. Deletions cut 7 bases from V and 3 bases from J, with 6 bases between. As DNA, the CDR3 is TGCAGCGGCCAGGAAGAGACCCAGTACTTC. It yields the protein CSGQEETQYF.

This clonotype came up many times. The rearrangement uses TRBV29-1 and TRBJ2-7, with TRBD1 matching over 8 bases. The CDR3 covers 14 residues. Looked up from germline, CDR1 is SQVTM and CDR2 is ANQGSEA. The trim removed 6 bases at V and 2 bases at J, leaving 9 bases unmatched. This CDR3 reads CSVHTGGSPYEQYF. The CDR3 coding sequence is TGCAGCGTGCATACAGGGGGAAGTCCCTACGAGCAGTACTTC.

The sample holds many counts of this clonotype. The CDR3 is CSVADDYEQYF. The CDR3 DNA reads TGCAGCGTCGCGGATGACTACGAGCAGTACTTC. This rearrangement joins TRBV29-1 to TRBJ2-7, with unresolved D. Per the germline V gene, CDR1 is SQVTM and CDR2 is ANQGSEA. There are 11 residues in the CDR3. V lost 6 bases and J lost 3, with 9 bases in between.

There are many counts of this clonotype. This chain links TRBV20-1 with TRBJ1-4; 9 bases align to TRBD1. The germline V gene encodes CDR1 DFQATT and CDR2 SNEGSKA (reference sequence). Unmatched junction bases numbered 9, after V lost 3 bases and J lost 10 bases. The CDR3 runs 14 residues. As DNA, the CDR3 is TGCAGTGCTAGGAAGGGACAGGGCATGGGAAAACTGTTTTTT. This codes for CSARKGQGMGKLFF.

About this clonotype itself: This may be a read error: a much more frequent sequence differs by one nucleotide. The rearrangement uses TRBV12-3 or TRBV12-4 and TRBJ1-5, with 9 bases aligning to TRBD1. This CDR3 has 16 amino acids. CDR3 protein: CASSFRGQGSSQPRHF. CDR3 nucleotides: TGTGCCAGCAGTTTTAGGGGACAGGGTTCATCTCAGCCCCGGCATTTT.

This clonotype showed up just a few times. The chain couples TRBV7-2 to TRBJ1-2, with TRBD1 as a possible D gene (6 bases). This CDR3 has 14 residues. Trimming cost V 5 bases and J 7 bases, with 17 bases left between them. CDR1 is SGHTA and CDR2 is FQGNSA in the germline V gene. Here the CDR3 DNA reads TGTGCCAGCAGCCATTCGAGGGGGGCTGCTGGCTACACCTTC. Amino acids: CASSHSRGAAGYTF. The variable domain in full, completed from reference TRBV7-2 and TRBJ1-2, reads GAGVSQSPSNKVTEKGKDVELRCDPISGHTALYWYRQSLGQGLEFLIYFQGNSAPDKSGLPSDRFSAERTGGSVSTLTIQRTQQEDSAVYLCASSHSRGAAGYTFGSGTRLTVV.

This clonotype was seen only a few times. The chain joins TRBV7-2 to TRBJ1-1; tentative D call: TRBD1 (6 bases). Trimming removed 5 bases at V and 4 bases at J, with 17 bases between. The CDR3 runs to 15 residues. The V gene's germline CDR1 is SGHTA and CDR2 FQGNSA. This CDR3 is CASSPVGGPSTEAFF. The CDR3 DNA reads as TGTGCCAGCAGCCCGGTTGGGGGGCCGAGCACTGAAGCTTTCTTT.

There are many counts of this clonotype. V gene TRBV5-1 combines with J gene TRBJ1-2; a weak D match, TRBD1 (6 bases). Germline values: CDR1 SGHRS, CDR2 YFSETQ. Trimming shortened V by 4 bases and J by 0 bases, and 10 bases separated the two germline ends. The CDR3 has 14 residues. CDR3 amino acids: CASSRDTTNYGYTF. CDR3 DNA: TGCGCCAGCAGCAGGGACACAACTAACTATGGCTACACCTTC.

The V call is TRBV7-2, the J call TRBJ1-1; D unclear. The length of the CDR3 is 13 residues. Germline assignment: CDR1 SGHTA and CDR2 FQGNSA. V shed 5 bases and J shed 8 bases, with 15 bases lying between them. The CDR3 loop reads CASSPRPVTEAFF. CDR3 bases: TGTGCCAGCAGCCCGAGGCCGGTGACAGAAGCTTTCTTT.

This clonotype was recorded many times. The chain has TRBV29-1 and TRBJ1-3; the D gene is possibly TRBD1 (5 bases). Between the trimmed V and J ends, which lost 1 base and 0 bases, there was a span of 7 bases. Germline V gene sequence: CDR1 SQVTM, CDR2 ANQGSEA. The CDR3 consists of 14 residues. As DNA, the CDR3 is TGCAGCGTTGAAGGGGGCCACTCTGGAAACACCATATATTTT. Residues: CSVEGGHSGNTIYF.

The chain recombines TRBV12-3 or TRBV12-4 with TRBJ2-7; TRBD1 might be the D (5 bases). This CDR3 comprises 13 residues. V was shortened by 5 bases and J by 0 bases, with 8 bases between the two germline ends. CDR3: CASSDSSSYEQYF. CDR3 nucleotide sequence: TGTGCCAGCAGTGACAGCAGCTCCTACGAGCAGTACTTC.

This clonotype was counted at least ten times. The V gene is TRBV6-1, the J gene TRBJ2-2; the match to TRBD2 covers 9 bases. Germline-derived CDR1 and CDR2 are MNHNS and SASEGT. The length of the CDR3 is 17 residues. After removal of 7 bases from V and 5 bases from J, the junction contained 14 bases not matched to a gene. The CDR3 DNA reads TGTGCCAGCATCAGCGGGGGGCTCCGTGCAGGGACCGGGGAGCTGTTTTTT. It encodes CASISGGLRAGTGELFF.

This chain connects TRBV7-2 to TRBJ1-1, with D perhaps matching TRBD1 (5 bases). This CDR3 region has 11 residues. Germline values: CDR1 SGHTA, CDR2 FQGNSA. Trimming shortened V by 7 bases and J by 6 bases, and 9 bases separated the two germline ends. CDR3 loop: CASTGQPEAFF. The CDR3 nucleotides read TGTGCCAGCACAGGGCAGCCTGAAGCTTTCTTT.

The chain is built from TRBV5-1 and TRBJ1-1, with TRBD1 matching over 11 bases. Germline loops: CDR1 SGHRS, CDR2 YFSETQ. J lost 6 bases, V lost 4 bases, and 5 bases had no gene match. This CDR3 has 14 amino acids. Here the CDR3 reads CASSRGQGAAEAFF. In DNA, the CDR3 is TGCGCCAGCAGCCGAGGACAGGGGGCCGCTGAAGCTTTCTTT.